Listed here are 2 T cell receptor beta chains from one sample, sequenced in a study of low-dose radiotherapy and immunotherapy resistance in tumors. Gene-specific TRAV and TRBV primers were used for first-strand cDNA, covering alpha and beta chains. TCRs were put through 20 PCR cycles of amplification with Phusion. A constant-region primer and the V-primer adapter served as the primer pair. TCRdb re-derived calls from the reads in MiXCR, one entry per CDR3 protein. The sample lists under 90,000 distinct CDR3 sequences, roughly a sixth occurring once. Specified time point: before trial treatment. The sample consisted of PBMCs, taken before treatment. Every receptor here comes from a male donor with prostate cancer.

In its sample, this clonotype ranks as medium-sized (0.01 to 0.1%). J is TRBJ2-6 and V is TRBV5-4, with 9 bases that match TRBD2. This CDR3 has 17 amino acids. The germline CDR1 and CDR2 sequences are SGHNT and YYREEE (reference sequence). The V gene end was trimmed by 4 bases and the J gene end by 0 bases; junction bases not matched to a gene: 5. As DNA, the CDR3 is TGTGCCAGCAGCGCCGGCGGGGGGGTCTCTGGGGCCAACGTCCTGACTTTC. Amino acids: CASSAGGGVSGANVLTF.

This clonotype occurred many times. This chain connects TRBV4-2 to TRBJ2-5; 7 bases match TRBD2. V was pared by 0 bases and J by 3 bases, with 16 bases of the junction left unmatched. The length of the CDR3 is 19 residues. Germline V CDR1 and CDR2: LGHNA, YNFKEQ. The CDR3 protein is CASSQEGVTGLGEEETQYF. Here the CDR3 DNA reads TGTGCCAGCAGCCAAGAAGGAGTAACAGGACTAGGCGAAGAAGAGACCCAGTACTTC.